Reported below is one TCR beta chain. This sample stems from a study of blood T cell repertoires in COVID-19. Study context: Spain, Italy and the United States supplied samples that represented acute and convalescent COVID-19. Sources were T cells, B-cell-depleted T cells, or PBMCs; the material itself was cDNA or gDNA.

In the original processing: Amplification with reference gene primers provided the estimates of nucleated cell counts. The assay was immunoSEQ multiplex PCR, and TCRdb's table has in-frame clones only and misses some. V and J calls plus clone size are reproduced from that table; the DNA served to infer D and trimming. Here the sample spans tens of thousands of clones, roughly 84% being singletons. Trimming shortened V by 2 bases and J by 2 bases, and 13 bases separated the two germline ends. This CDR3 spans 16 amino acids. Germline CDR1 reads SEHNR; CDR2 reads FQNEAQ (reference sequence). The source is a man between 45 and 60 years old with acute or convalescent COVID-19. The sequenced material came from peripheral blood. The chain combines TRBV7-9 with TRBJ2-1; possible D gene TRBD1, 5 bases. CDR3 loop: CASSLRAGLTYNEQFF. The CDR3 DNA follows: TGTGCCAGCAGCTTACGTGCAGGGCTAACCTACAATGAGCAGTTCTTC.